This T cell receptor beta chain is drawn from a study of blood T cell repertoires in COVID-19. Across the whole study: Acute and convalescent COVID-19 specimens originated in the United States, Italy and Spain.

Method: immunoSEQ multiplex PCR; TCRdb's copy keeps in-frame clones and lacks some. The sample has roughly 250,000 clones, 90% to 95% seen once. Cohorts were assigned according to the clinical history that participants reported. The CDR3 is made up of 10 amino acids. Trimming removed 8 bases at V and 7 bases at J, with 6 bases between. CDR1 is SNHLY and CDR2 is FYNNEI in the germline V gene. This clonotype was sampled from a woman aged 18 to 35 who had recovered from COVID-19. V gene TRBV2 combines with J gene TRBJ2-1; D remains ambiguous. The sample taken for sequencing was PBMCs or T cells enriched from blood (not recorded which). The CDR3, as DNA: TGTGCCAGCTACTCTAATGAGCAGTTCTTC. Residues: CASYSNEQFF.